The 15 T cell receptor beta chains below were found in one sample sequenced in a study of cytomegalovirus exposure and HLA in healthy donors. This PCR relied on a set of 60 Vbeta primers and 13 Jbeta primers. Repertoires were generated with immunoSEQ multiplex PCR, while TCRdb's copy carries only in-frame clones and drops some. The data show about 190,000 clones, 79% seen once. Sequencing was performed on PBMCs. The receptors were sampled from a woman under 30 in good health and CMV-seronegative.

This clone is a singleton in its sample. V usage is TRBV6-6 and J usage is TRBJ2-3, with D uncertain. Germline V gene data show CDR1 as MNHNY and CDR2 as SVGAGI (reference sequence). V was clipped by 6 bases and J by 0 bases, with 10 bases between them. This CDR3 has 14 amino acids. CDR3 sequence (DNA): TGTGCCAGCAGGGTACAGATTAGCACAGATACGCAGTATTTT. This sequence encodes CASRVQISTDTQYF.

This chain connects TRBV6-1 to TRBJ1-1; tentatively, D is TRBD1 (6 bases). Per germline, CDR1 MNHNS and CDR2 SASEGT. Trimming removed 4 bases at V and 5 bases at J, with 14 bases between. The CDR3 is 14 residues long. CDR3 loop: CASSGYRVGTEAFF. As DNA, the CDR3 is TGTGCCAGCAGTGGTTACAGGGTGGGGACTGAAGCTTTCTTT.

The V and J genes are TRBV28 and TRBJ1-5; perhaps TRBD1 as D (6 bases). V lost 6 bases to trimming and J lost 1 base, with 16 bases between them. The V gene's germline CDR1 is MDHEN and CDR2 SYDVKM. The CDR3 totals 16 residues. The CDR3 region has the DNA TGTGCCAGCAGCCCCGGACAGTTTGCGAGCAATCAGCCCCAGCATTTT. Residues: CASSPGQFASNQPQHF.

V and J are TRBV27 and TRBJ2-7; 8 bases align to TRBD2. The CDR3 runs to 15 residues. The V segment lost 2 bases and the J segment 2 bases; nucleotides outside the gene matches: 5. CDR1 is MNHEY, CDR2 SMNVEV, per germline (reference sequence). CDR3 sequence: CASSLLSGGPYEQYF. In DNA, the CDR3 is TGTGCCAGCAGTTTACTGTCGGGAGGGCCCTACGAGCAGTACTTC.

The chain joins TRBV7-8 to TRBJ1-1; 7 bases line up with TRBD1. Losses at the gene ends were 1 base for V and 1 base for J; bases not matched to a gene: 3. The germline CDR1 and CDR2 sequences are SGHVS and FQNEAQ. The CDR3 spans 15 residues. The CDR3 coding sequence is TGTGCCAGCAGCTTAGGACAGGGTGGGAACACTGAAGCTTTCTTT. Amino acids: CASSLGQGGNTEAFF. Full variable domain (rest looked up from reference TRBV7-8 and TRBJ1-1): GAGVSQSPRYKVAKRGQDVALRCDPISGHVSLFWYQQALGQGPEFLTYFQNEAQLDKSGLPSDRFFAERPEGSVSTLKIQRTQQEDSAVYLCASSLGQGGNTEAFFGQGTRLTVV.

The V call is TRBV6-1, the J call TRBJ1-5; tentatively, D is TRBD1 (5 bases). With 6 bases removed from V and 4 bases from J, the gap between germline ends came to 13 bases. Germline V gene sequence: CDR1 MNHNS, CDR2 SASEGT. The CDR3 is made up of 14 amino acids. Written as DNA, the CDR3 is TGTGCCAGCAGATCCTCGGACAAAAATCAGCCCCAGCATTTT. Translation: CASRSSDKNQPQHF.

The CDR3 region has the DNA TGCGCCAGCAGCTTGACGCCAGGGAACACAGATACGCAGTATTTT. This encodes CASSLTPGNTDTQYF. The gene calls are TRBV5-1 and TRBJ2-3, with a weak D call TRBD1 (5 bases). Germline CDR1 and CDR2: SGHRS and YFSETQ. The CDR3 sequence is 15 residues long. The V and J ends lost 1 base and 2 bases respectively, with 11 bases between them.

This clone appeared a few times. This chain links TRBV27 with TRBJ1-6, with D unresolved. The ends were cut back, 2 bases at V and 2 bases at J, with 4 bases in the middle. Germline V lookup: CDR1 MNHEY, CDR2 SMNVEV (reference sequence). The CDR3 totals 14 residues. The CDR3 sequence: CASSLVAYNSPLHF. Written as DNA, the CDR3 is TGTGCCAGCAGTTTAGTAGCCTATAATTCACCCCTCCACTTT.

This sequence joins TRBV5-6 and TRBJ1-2; D is ambiguous. The CDR3 sequence is 13 residues long. Germline CDR1 and CDR2: SGHDT and YYEEEE. V lost 1 base, J lost 7 bases, and 11 bases lay in between. CDR3 coding DNA: TGTGCCAGCAGCTTGTATGCCGTCGGTGGCTACACCTTC. Its protein is CASSLYAVGGYTF.

The chain employs TRBV6-5 and TRBJ1-5; D unclear. The germline V gene has CDR1 MNHEY and CDR2 SVGAGI. The CDR3 is 14 amino acids. With 6 bases removed from V and 5 bases from J, the gap between germline ends came to 14 bases. CDR3 sequence (DNA): TGTGCCAGCAGCCTCCGGGAAGGTGATCAGCCCCAGCATTTT. Its protein is CASSLREGDQPQHF.

V usage is TRBV14 and J usage is TRBJ2-3; maybe TRBD2 (6 bases). From germline, CDR1 is SGHDN and CDR2 FVKESK. The CDR3 has 18 residues. Trimming removed 1 base from V and 2 bases from J, with 19 bases in between. Written as DNA, the CDR3 is TGTGCCAGCAGCCAAGGGAGGTCGGCGGGATCTCTCACAGATACGCAGTATTTT. Its translation: CASSQGRSAGSLTDTQYF.

The chain joins TRBV7-9 to TRBJ2-2; no clear D. V was shortened by 5 bases and J by 5 bases, with 3 bases between the two germline ends. The CDR3 spans 11 residues. Germline V gene lookup returns CDR1 SEHNR and CDR2 FQNEAQ (reference sequence). DNA of the CDR3: TGTGCCAGCAGCGTAACCGGGGAGCTGTTTTTT. The encoded protein is CASSVTGELFF.

J is TRBJ1-3 and V is TRBV30; D gene uncertain. Germline loops: CDR1 GTSNPN, CDR2 SVGIG (reference sequence). V lost 5 bases to trimming and J lost 0 bases, with 8 bases between them. This CDR3 has 13 residues. The CDR3 is CAWDIFSGNTIYF. The DNA of the CDR3 is TGTGCCTGGGACATCTTCTCTGGAAACACCATATATTTT.

The genes are TRBV7-9 and TRBJ2-7; possible D gene TRBD2, 6 bases. The germline gives CDR1 SEHNR, CDR2 FQNEAQ (reference sequence). The CDR3 spans 17 residues. V lost 0 bases and J lost 7, with 22 bases in between. CDR3 region: CASSLAPPGLLLGEQYF. In DNA, the CDR3 is TGTGCCAGCAGCTTAGCTCCACCGGGACTCCTACTAGGGGAGCAGTACTTC.

CDR3: CASSPLGEKGETQYF. CDR3 nucleotides: TGCGCCAGCAGCCCCCTCGGGGAAAAAGGAGAGACCCAGTACTTC. This chain joins TRBV4-1 and TRBJ2-5; perhaps TRBD2 as D (5 bases). The germline V and J ends were trimmed by 4 bases and 4 bases, with 16 bases remaining between them. Germline values: CDR1 MGHRA, CDR2 YSYEKL. This CDR3 has 15 amino acids.